This TCR beta chain derives from a study of cytomegalovirus exposure and HLA in healthy donors. Points from the study as a whole: A later analysis found common viral pathogens apparently linked to several of the most significant clusters. Earlier findings revealed that most TCR beta V segments proved productive either about 87% or about 30% of the time. Reportedly, cytomegalovirus status was diagnosed with high sensitivity and specificity. The analysis excluded some indistinguishable V segments, including TRBV6-2 and TRBV6-3.

Vbeta (60) and Jbeta (13) primers were used in the PCR. Repertoires were generated with immunoSEQ multiplex PCR, while TCRdb's copy carries only in-frame clones and drops some. Among tens of thousands of clones listed, less than 85% were seen once. The CDR3 extends over 14 amino acids. The germline V gene encodes CDR1 MGHRA and CDR2 YSYEKL. The trim removed 4 bases at V and 0 bases at J, leaving 2 bases unmatched. Concerning this clone: Its antigen is unidentified.

The receptor comes from a young man in good health and CMV-seropositive. This rearrangement joins TRBV4-1 to TRBJ2-5; 7 bases fit TRBD2. Sequenced input: PBMCs. The DNA of the CDR3 is TGCGCCAGCAGCCCCGGGACTAACCAAGAGACCCAGTACTTC. Residues: CASSPGTNQETQYF.